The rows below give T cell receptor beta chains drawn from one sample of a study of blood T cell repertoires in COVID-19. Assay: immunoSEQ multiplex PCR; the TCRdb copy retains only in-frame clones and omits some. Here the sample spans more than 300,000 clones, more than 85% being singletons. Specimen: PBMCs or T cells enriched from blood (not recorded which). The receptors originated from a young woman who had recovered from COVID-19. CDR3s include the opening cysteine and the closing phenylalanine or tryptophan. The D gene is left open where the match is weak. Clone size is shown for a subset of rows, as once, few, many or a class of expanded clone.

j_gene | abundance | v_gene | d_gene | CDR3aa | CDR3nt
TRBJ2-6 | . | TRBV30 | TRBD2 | CAWRAREGISGANVLTF | TGTGCCTGGAGGGCAAGGGAGGGGATCTCTGGGGCCAACGTCCTGACTTTC
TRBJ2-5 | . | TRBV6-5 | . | CASSYGGPLSETQYF | TGTGCCAGCAGTTACGGCGGGCCCCTTTCGGAGACCCAGTACTTC
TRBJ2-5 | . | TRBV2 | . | CASSESSGPQETQYF | TGTGCCAGCAGTGAAAGTTCAGGCCCCCAGGAGACCCAGTACTTC
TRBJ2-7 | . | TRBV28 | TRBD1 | CASRRQGASYEQYF | TGTGCCAGCAGGCGACAGGGGGCGTCCTACGAGCAGTACTTC
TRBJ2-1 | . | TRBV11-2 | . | CASSNGLAPYNEQFF | TGTGCCAGCAGCAATGGTCTAGCTCCCTACAATGAGCAGTTCTTC
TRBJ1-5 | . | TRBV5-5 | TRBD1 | CASSPDRGQNQPQHF | TGTGCCAGCAGCCCGGACAGGGGCCAGAATCAGCCCCAGCATTTT
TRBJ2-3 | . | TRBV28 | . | CASRSGITDTQYF | TGTGCCAGCCGGTCAGGGATAACCGATACGCAGTATTTT
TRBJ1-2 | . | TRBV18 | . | CASSLEGGPNYGYTF | TGTGCCAGCTCCCTAGAAGGTGGCCCCAACTATGGCTACACCTTC
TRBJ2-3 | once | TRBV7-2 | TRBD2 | CASSLVGGGVADTQYF | TGTGCCAGCAGCTTAGTAGGCGGGGGGGTAGCAGATACGCAGTATTTT
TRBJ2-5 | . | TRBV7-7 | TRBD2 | CASSPISGTYQETQYF | TGTGCTAGCAGCCCGATTAGCGGGACGTACCAAGAGACCCAGTACTTC